One sample yielded the 7 T cell receptor beta chains listed below, sequenced in a study of beta chain features in type 1 diabetes. Every bit of the isolated RNA underwent reverse transcription, so sequencing read expressed TCRB transcripts. Sequenced by immunoSEQ multiplex PCR; TCRdb stores in-frame clones only, minus some. The sample includes more than 250,000 clones, 15% of them seen just once. Their antigens remain unidentified. Study-wide findings and caveats: TCRB CDR3s were moderately but significantly shorter in Type 1 diabetes patients in all four CD4+ subsets.

The sequenced sample consisted of naive CD4+ T cells from blood. These receptors originate from a man aged 18 to 35 with type 1 diabetes.

This chain connects TRBV18 to TRBJ2-5; D is perhaps TRBD1 (6 bases). The V end was cut by 4 bases, the J end by 0 bases, with 9 bases between. The CDR3 contains 14 residues. CDR1 and CDR2 from the germline V gene are KGHSH and LQKENI. CDR3 nucleotides: TGTGCCAGCTCACAGGGACACAACCAAGAGACCCAGTACTTC. Encoded protein: CASSQGHNQETQYF. Supplemented by reference TRBV18 and TRBJ2-5, the full variable domain reads NAGVMQNPRHLVRRRGQEARLRCSPMKGHSHVYWYRQLPEEGLKFMVYLQKENIIDESGMPKERFSAEFPKEGPSILRIQQVVRGDSAAYFCASSQGHNQETQYFGPGTRLLVL.

The rearrangement joins TRBV28 to TRBJ1-4, with 8 bases matching TRBD1. The J segment lost 7 bases and the V segment lost 7 bases, leaving 5 bases of the junction unmatched. Germline-derived CDR1 and CDR2 are MDHEN and SYDVKM. The length of the CDR3 is 13 residues. CDR3 coding DNA: TGTGCCAGCACGACAGGGGTGGCTGAAAAACTGTTTTTT. This encodes CASTTGVAEKLFF.

This clone was counted between two and nine times. V and J are TRBV9 and TRBJ2-2; 12 bases agree with TRBD2. CDR3 length equals 16 residues. V was pared by 1 base and J by 7 bases, with 5 bases of the junction left unmatched. CDR1 SGDLS and CDR2 YYNGEE come from the germline V gene. The CDR3 here is CASSVLAGGPHGELFF. The CDR3 DNA reads TGTGCCAGCAGCGTACTAGCGGGGGGGCCTCACGGGGAGCTGTTTTTT.

The chain has TRBV9 and TRBJ1-1, with D possibly TRBD1 on 5 matching bases. This CDR3 is built from 14 residues. V gave up 4 bases and J gave up 1 base, with 11 bases separating them. The germline gives CDR1 SGDLS, CDR2 YYNGEE. Written as DNA, the CDR3 is TGTGCCAGCAGCTCTACGGGGGGGAACACTGAAGCTTTCTTT. It specifies CASSSTGGNTEAFF.

This chain uses TRBV9 with TRBJ1-1; 10 nucleotides align to TRBD1. Germline values: CDR1 SGDLS, CDR2 YYNGEE. J gave up 8 bases and V 4 bases, and 14 bases lay outside the gene matches. The CDR3 has 16 amino acids. This chain's CDR3 is CASSSLTGGALREAFF. Written as DNA, the CDR3 is TGTGCCAGCAGCTCCTTGACAGGGGGCGCTTTAAGGGAAGCTTTCTTT.

The gene calls are TRBV27 and TRBJ2-5; D ambiguous. V lost 2 bases, J lost 1 base, and 11 bases lay in between. Germline lookup yields CDR1 MNHEY and CDR2 SMNVEV (reference sequence). The CDR3 is 15 amino acids. CDR3 protein: CASSLRARSQETQYF. The CDR3 coding sequence is TGTGCCAGCAGTTTACGAGCCCGATCCCAAGAGACCCAGTACTTC.

The chain joins TRBV4-1 to TRBJ2-1; 8 bases line up with TRBD1. Per the germline V gene, CDR1 is MGHRA and CDR2 is YSYEKL. The length of the CDR3 is 16 residues. The J segment lost 2 bases and the V segment lost 2 bases, leaving 5 bases of the junction unmatched. For the CDR3, the DNA is TGCGCCAGCAGCCAACCTGGACAGGGCGCCTACAATGAGCAGTTCTTC. Its translation: CASSQPGQGAYNEQFF.